Sequencing of this T cell receptor (beta chain) was carried out in a study of long-term antiretroviral therapy in people with HIV. The study's findings and limits: Post-ART diversity increased but stayed below transplant donor controls.

On this clone itself: The antigen remains undetermined.

At the survey level, the v3.0 immunoSEQ assay was run. Sequencing was intended to reach 40,000-50,000 T-cell genomes per sample. The assay was immunoSEQ multiplex PCR, and TCRdb's table has in-frame clones only and misses some. The sample lists about 20,000 clones, about 82% occurring once. V lost 1 base and J lost 4, with 13 bases in between. The germline CDR1 and CDR2 sequences are SGHTA and FQGNSA. The CDR3 length is 15 residues. Cryopreserved PBMC, at roughly 0.85-10 million per sample, were present before DNA extraction. The sample here was unsorted PBMCs, taken 4 years after starting antiretroviral therapy. The gene calls are TRBV7-2 and TRBJ1-1, with D maybe TRBD1 (5 bases). The TCR was taken from a young man with HIV. In DNA form, the CDR3 reads TGTGCCAGCAGCTTAGTAAAGGGGTTTTTCACTGAAGCTTTCTTT. Translating gives CASSLVKGFFTEAFF.